What follows describes a single T cell receptor (beta chain). The data were obtained in a study of CD8 T cells in Susac syndrome. Random hexamers primed reverse transcription of about 0.5 to 1 ug RNA. TCRdb itself ran the immunoSEQ multiplex PCR reads through MiXCR, one entry per CDR3 protein. The sample carries approximately 100,000 distinct CDR3 sequences, roughly 94% recorded once. The length of the CDR3 is 14 residues. Trimming removed 3 bases at V and 3 bases at J, with 12 bases between. The germline V gene encodes CDR1 MNHEY and CDR2 SMNVEV (reference sequence). The receptor comes from a human donor with Susac syndrome. Sequenced material: CD8+ T cells from PBMCs. V gene TRBV27 combines with J gene TRBJ2-7; D not resolved. In DNA form, the CDR3 reads TGTGCCAGCAGTTTGGCGTATGGGCACTACGAGCAGTACTTC. It yields the protein CASSLAYGHYEQYF.